Presented here are 30 T cell receptor beta chains from one specimen sequenced in a study of OX40 agonist ivuxolimab in advanced cancers. The method was immunoSEQ multiplex PCR; TCRdb's version includes in-frame clones alone and lacks a portion of them. The table includes 80,000 or so clones, 85% to 95% detected once. Specimen: CD4+ or CD8+ T cells sorted from blood, collected in a trial of the OX40 agonist ivuxolimab. These receptors were obtained from an adult with an advanced solid tumor such as melanoma, head and neck, liver or kidney cancer.

V is TRBV19 and J is TRBJ1-6; D perhaps matches TRBD1 (5 bases). Trimming shortened V by 10 bases and J by 0 bases, and 7 bases separated the two germline ends. Germline V gene data show CDR1 as LNHDA and CDR2 as SQIVND (reference sequence). The CDR3 runs to 13 residues. Here the CDR3 DNA reads TGTGCCACCCAGGGCTCCTATAATTCACCCCTCCACTTT. This gives the protein CATQGSYNSPLHF.

The chain couples TRBV5-6 to TRBJ1-4, with D uncertain. V was cut by 0 bases and J by 2 bases, with 11 bases left in between. The germline gives CDR1 SGHDT, CDR2 YYEEEE. This CDR3 comprises 16 residues. CDR3 protein: CASSLGHPGTNEKLFF. The CDR3 DNA follows: TGTGCCAGCAGCTTGGGGCACCCTGGCACTAATGAAAAACTGTTTTTT.

This chain links TRBV6-5 with TRBJ2-3; D not resolved. The CDR3 extends over 15 amino acids. V dropped 9 bases and J dropped 0 bases, with 16 bases sitting between them. Germline assignment: CDR1 MNHEY and CDR2 SVGAGI. CDR3 loop: CASRGPGGSTDTQYF. CDR3 sequence (DNA): TGTGCCAGTCGAGGCCCGGGCGGCAGCACAGATACGCAGTATTTT.

The V call is TRBV12-5, the J call TRBJ1-1, with D possibly matching TRBD1 (5 bases). This CDR3 region has 12 residues. CDR1 is LGHNT and CDR2 is FRNRAP in the germline V gene. Deletions cut 5 bases from V and 11 bases from J, with 15 bases between. The CDR3 sequence is CASGPPGTKAFF. The CDR3, as DNA: TGTGCTAGTGGTCCCCCCGGGACTAAGGCTTTCTTT.

The chain links TRBV5-6 to TRBJ2-7; D is undetermined. CDR1 is SGHDT, CDR2 YYEEEE, per germline. The CDR3 has 11 amino acids. The V end was cut by 4 bases, the J end by 1 base, with 3 bases between. The CDR3 here is CASSASYEQYF. Here the CDR3 DNA reads TGTGCCAGCAGCGCATCCTACGAGCAGTACTTC. The full variable domain, with the rest looked up from reference TRBV5-6 and TRBJ2-7, is DAGVTQSPTHLIKTRGQQVTLRCSPKSGHDTVSWYQQALGQGPQFIFQYYEEEERQRGNFPDRFSGHQFPNYSSELNVNALLLGDSALYLCASSASYEQYFGPGTRLTVT.

The chain couples TRBV9 to TRBJ1-5, with 10 bases that match TRBD1. V lost 4 bases and J lost 5; bases outside the gene matches: 6. The CDR3 is made up of 15 amino acids. Germline CDR1 SGDLS, CDR2 YYNGEE. CDR3 loop: CASSYSGQGHQPQHF. The CDR3 DNA reads as TGTGCCAGCAGCTATTCGGGACAGGGGCATCAGCCCCAGCATTTT.

In nucleotides, the CDR3 is TGTGCCACCAGCAGAGAAGGTCGGGGGGATCCAACTAATGAAAAACTGTTTTTT. Translated: CATSREGRGDPTNEKLFF. This chain connects TRBV15 to TRBJ1-4, with D possibly being TRBD1 (5 bases). In germline, CDR1 is LNHNV, CDR2 YYDKDF (reference sequence). Trimming removed 0 bases from V and 0 bases from J, with 14 bases in between. CDR3 length equals 18 residues.

The J gene is TRBJ2-1, the V gene TRBV5-1; TRBD2 is a possible D gene (6 bases). Germline CDR1 reads SGHRS; CDR2 reads YFSETQ. The V gene lost 0 bases and the J gene lost 5 bases, with 12 bases spanning the gap. This CDR3 is 15 amino acids long. CDR3 DNA sequence: TGCGCCAGCAGCTTGGCCCGGGACTTGCACAATGAGCAGTTCTTC. It yields the protein CASSLARDLHNEQFF.

The CDR3 reads CASSGGQGATEAFF. The CDR3 nucleotides read TGCGCCAGCAGCGGGGGACAGGGAGCGACTGAAGCTTTCTTT. V usage is TRBV5-1 and J usage is TRBJ1-1; 9 bases line up with TRBD1. Germline V CDR1 and CDR2: SGHRS, YFSETQ. V trimming: 4 bases; J trimming: 5 bases; junction bases outside the gene matches: 6. This CDR3 has 14 residues.

The count of this clone is one. The V gene is TRBV7-8, the J gene TRBJ2-5; 7 positions agree with TRBD1. The CDR3 extends over 17 amino acids. After removal of 2 bases from V and 0 bases from J, the junction contained 9 bases not matched to a gene. Looked up from germline, CDR1 is SGHVS and CDR2 is FQNEAQ. The CDR3 protein is CASSLPTDRRYQETQYF. CDR3 nucleotides: TGTGCCAGCAGCTTACCCACGGACAGGAGGTACCAAGAGACCCAGTACTTC.

This chain joins TRBV13 and TRBJ1-2, with D unresolved. CDR3 length equals 13 residues. The germline V gene has CDR1 PRHDT and CDR2 FYEKMQ (reference sequence). Deletions cut 3 bases from V and 3 bases from J, with 8 bases between. CDR3 sequence: CASSFGGYYGYTF. The CDR3 DNA reads as TGTGCCAGCAGCTTCGGCGGATACTATGGCTACACCTTC. Supplemented by reference TRBV13 and TRBJ1-2, the full variable domain reads AAGVIQSPRHLIKEKRETATLKCYPIPRHDTVYWYQQGPGQDPQFLISFYEKMQSDKGSIPDRFSAQQFSDYHSELNMSSLELGDSALYFCASSFGGYYGYTFGSGTRLTVV.

The chain joins TRBV7-2 to TRBJ2-1; D possibly uses TRBD1 or TRBD2 (5 bases each). Germline V gene data show CDR1 as SGHTA and CDR2 as FQGNSA. V was cut by 5 bases and J by 8 bases, with 19 bases left in between. There are 15 residues in the CDR3. The CDR3 region is CASSRLSAGAHEQFF. CDR3 DNA: TGTGCCAGCAGCCGGCTGAGCGCCGGGGCCCATGAGCAGTTCTTC.

This clone was seen only a few times. The V and J genes are TRBV7-9 and TRBJ1-5; TRBD1 agrees at 7 bases. Per germline, CDR1 SEHNR and CDR2 FQNEAQ (reference sequence). J lost 2 bases, V lost 4 bases, and 8 bases had no gene match. The CDR3 is 16 residues long. As DNA, the CDR3 is TGTGCCAGCAGCTCTAACAGGGGAGACGGCAATCAGCCCCAGCATTTT. Protein sequence: CASSSNRGDGNQPQHF.

As concerns this clone: One junction end does not reproduce the germline sequence, and a read error may be involved. This CDR3 reads CASSLSSGMNPEAFF. CDR3 nucleotides: TGTGCCAGCAGCTTATCTTCAGGGATGAACCCTGAAGCTTTCTTT. The chain is built from TRBV7-2 and TRBJ1-1; tentative D call: TRBD1 (5 bases). This CDR3 contains 15 residues. Germline CDR1 reads SGHTA; CDR2 reads FQGNSA. Filled out from reference TRBV7-2 and TRBJ1-1, the complete variable domain reads GAGVSQSPSNKVTEKGKDVELRCDPISGHTALYWYRQSLGQGLEFLIYFQGNSAPDKSGLPSDRFSAERTGGSVSTLTIQRTQQEDSAVYLCASSLSSGMNPEAFFGQGTRLTVV.

J is TRBJ2-7 and V is TRBV29-1, with 7 bases fitting TRBD1. CDR3 length equals 14 residues. Germline V gene sequence: CDR1 SQVTM, CDR2 ANQGSEA. Germline trimming cut 7 bases from V and 4 bases from J; bases unmatched to any gene: 13. The CDR3 nucleotides are TGCAGCGCCATGACTCCGGACAGGAGATACGAGCAGTACTTC. Residues: CSAMTPDRRYEQYF.

This clone was seen just once. The chain combines TRBV27 with TRBJ2-2; D gene uncertain. CDR1 and CDR2 (germline): MNHEY, SMNVEV (reference sequence). The CDR3 contains 15 residues. Deletions cut 7 bases from V and 7 bases from J, with 19 bases between. CDR3 DNA sequence: TGTGCCAGCATCTTGGACCCACGAGGTGGCGGGGAGCTGTTTTTT. It translates to CASILDPRGGGELFF.

The gene calls are TRBV10-3 and TRBJ1-1; 9 bases align to TRBD1. CDR1 and CDR2 from the germline V gene are ENHRY and SYGVKD. V gave up 6 bases and J gave up 6 bases; unmatched junction bases: 8. The CDR3 length is 14 residues. The DNA for the CDR3 is TGTGCCATCAGGAACCGGGACAGGGTCCCTGAAGCTTTCTTT. It codes for CAIRNRDRVPEAFF.

This clone was seen a single time. The V and J genes are TRBV10-1 and TRBJ2-1, with 8 nucleotides matching TRBD1. Trimming cost V 9 bases and J 6 bases; bases outside gene matches: 10. Germline CDR1 is WNHNN and CDR2 is SYGVQD (reference sequence). The CDR3 consists of 14 residues. CDR3 region: CASAGGIIGNEQFF. The DNA for the CDR3 is TGCGCCAGTGCAGGGGGCATTATCGGCAATGAGCAGTTCTTC.

J is TRBJ2-7 and V is TRBV19; D is unclear. Germline V gene lookup returns CDR1 LNHDA and CDR2 SQIVND (reference sequence). Between the trimmed V and J ends, which lost 1 base and 5 bases, there was a span of 18 bases. The CDR3 covers 16 residues. CDR3 sequence reads: CASSIGFVKGYNEQYF. In DNA form, the CDR3 reads TGTGCCAGTAGTATAGGGTTTGTCAAGGGTTACAACGAGCAGTACTTC.

V and J are TRBV29-1 and TRBJ2-5, with D uncertain. Germline V gene sequence: CDR1 SQVTM, CDR2 ANQGSEA. V was cut by 0 bases and J by 3 bases, with 11 bases left in between. The CDR3 is 14 amino acids. In DNA, the CDR3 is TGCAGCGTTGAAGAACGGGCAGCCAAAGAGACCCAGTACTTC. Translated, it gives CSVEERAAKETQYF.

This clone was seen a handful of times. The chain recombines TRBV7-9 with TRBJ2-7, with a weak D call TRBD1 (5 bases). Germline CDR1 reads SEHNR; CDR2 reads FQNEAQ (reference sequence). V lost 5 bases to trimming and J lost 6 bases, with 11 bases between them. The CDR3 is 12 residues long. The CDR3 DNA sequence: TGTGCCAGCAGCCCCGATAGGGGCGAGCAGTACTTC. Residues: CASSPDRGEQYF. The entire variable domain, with the rest obtained from reference TRBV7-9 and TRBJ2-7, is as follows: DTGVSQNPRHKITKRGQNVTFRCDPISEHNRLYWYRQTLGQGPEFLTYFQNEAQLEKSRLLSDRFSAERPKGSFSTLEIQRTEQGDSAMYLCASSPDRGEQYFGPGTRLTVT.

CDR3 sequence: CASSTGTGDYGYTF. The CDR3 DNA reads as TGTGCCAGCAGCACCGGGACAGGGGACTATGGCTACACCTTC. The V gene is TRBV5-4, the J gene TRBJ1-2, with 10 bases lining up with TRBD1. Per the germline V gene, CDR1 is SGHNT and CDR2 is YYREEE (reference sequence). This CDR3 contains 14 residues. V was clipped by 4 bases and J by 3 bases; unmatched bases: 3.

This clone appeared once. The chain is built from TRBV7-6 and TRBJ1-3; TRBD1 might be the D (6 bases). Germline assignment: CDR1 SGHVS and CDR2 FNYEAQ. The CDR3 spans 16 residues. Trimming shortened V by 4 bases and J by 0 bases, and 13 bases separated the two germline ends. Here the CDR3 DNA reads TGTGCCAGCAGCTCCCCCGCGGGGGCCTCTGGAAACACCATATATTTT. Amino acid sequence: CASSSPAGASGNTIYF.

The chain combines TRBV7-2 with TRBJ1-1, with a possible D match to TRBD1 (6 bases). V was shortened by 1 base and J by 3 bases, with 9 bases between the two germline ends. Germline loops: CDR1 SGHTA, CDR2 FQGNSA. This CDR3 has 14 amino acids. The CDR3 coding sequence is TGTGCCAGCAGCTTAGGTCGGGGGCACACTGAAGCTTTCTTT. Translation: CASSLGRGHTEAFF.

The chain employs TRBV6-5 and TRBJ1-1; D gene uncertain. Trimming took off 2 bases at V and 5 bases at J, with 12 bases between the two ends. Germline-derived CDR1 and CDR2 are MNHEY and SVGAGI. The CDR3 extends over 14 amino acids. The CDR3 sequence is CASSYRASWTEAFF. CDR3 DNA sequence: TGTGCCAGCAGTTACAGGGCCAGCTGGACTGAAGCTTTCTTT.

The chain combines TRBV13 with TRBJ1-2, with 10 bases aligning to TRBD1. The CDR3 is 16 amino acids. Germline CDR1 is PRHDT and CDR2 is FYEKMQ (reference sequence). V lost 0 bases and J lost 7; bases outside the gene matches: 8. CDR3 protein: CASSLGLGDRGFGYTF. CDR3 DNA: TGTGCCAGCAGCTTAGGGCTGGGGGACAGGGGATTTGGCTACACCTTC.

The genes are TRBV5-1 and TRBJ2-1; D is possibly TRBD2 (6 bases). There are 15 residues in the CDR3. Germline loops: CDR1 SGHRS, CDR2 YFSETQ. Trimming took off 4 bases at V and 5 bases at J, with 16 bases between the two ends. The CDR3 is CASSIRDSTDNEQFF. Written as DNA, the CDR3 is TGCGCCAGCAGCATCCGGGACTCCACCGACAATGAGCAGTTCTTC.

The V and J genes are TRBV27 and TRBJ2-3, with 7 bases matching TRBD2. Trimming removed 1 base from V and 3 bases from J; junction bases left unmatched: 4. CDR1 MNHEY and CDR2 SMNVEV come from the germline V gene (reference sequence). CDR3 size: 15 residues. Here the CDR3 DNA reads TGTGCCAGCAGTTTATGGGCGGGGGTTACAGATACGCAGTATTTT. This codes for CASSLWAGVTDTQYF.

The rearrangement uses TRBV9 and TRBJ2-1, with D tentatively TRBD2 (6 bases). Looked up from germline, CDR1 is SGDLS and CDR2 is YYNGEE. The CDR3 sequence is 12 residues long. The V and J ends lost 0 bases and 8 bases respectively, with 6 bases between them. The DNA of the CDR3 is TGTGCCAGCAGCGTAGGGGGGGATGAGCAGTTCTTC. Protein: CASSVGGDEQFF.

This chain uses TRBV28 with TRBJ2-3; the D gene is possibly TRBD2 (6 bases). With 2 bases removed from V and 2 bases from J, the gap between germline ends came to 8 bases. Germline V gene data show CDR1 as MDHEN and CDR2 as SYDVKM. The CDR3 sequence is 14 residues long. The CDR3 spells CASSLLANTDTQYF. The CDR3 DNA is TGTGCCAGCAGTTTACTAGCGAACACAGATACGCAGTATTTT.